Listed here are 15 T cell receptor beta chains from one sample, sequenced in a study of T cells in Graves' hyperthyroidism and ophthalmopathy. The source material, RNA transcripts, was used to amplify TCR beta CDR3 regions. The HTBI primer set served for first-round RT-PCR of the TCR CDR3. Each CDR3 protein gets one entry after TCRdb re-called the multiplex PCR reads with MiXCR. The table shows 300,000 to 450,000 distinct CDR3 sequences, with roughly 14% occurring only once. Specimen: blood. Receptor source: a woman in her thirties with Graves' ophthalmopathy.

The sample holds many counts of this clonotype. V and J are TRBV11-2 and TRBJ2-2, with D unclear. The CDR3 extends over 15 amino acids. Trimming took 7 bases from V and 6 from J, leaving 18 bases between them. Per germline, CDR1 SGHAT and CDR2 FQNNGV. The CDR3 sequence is CASITRTLVSGELFF. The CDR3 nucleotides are TGTGCCAGCATCACTCGTACACTTGTTTCCGGGGAGCTGTTTTTT.

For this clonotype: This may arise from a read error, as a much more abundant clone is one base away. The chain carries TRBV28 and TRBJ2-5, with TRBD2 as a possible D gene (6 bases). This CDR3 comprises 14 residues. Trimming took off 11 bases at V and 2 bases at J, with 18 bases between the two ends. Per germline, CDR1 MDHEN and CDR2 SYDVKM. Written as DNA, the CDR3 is TGTGCCGGCAAGAGGTGGAGGGAGCAAGAGACCCAGTACTTC. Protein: CAGKRWREQETQYF.

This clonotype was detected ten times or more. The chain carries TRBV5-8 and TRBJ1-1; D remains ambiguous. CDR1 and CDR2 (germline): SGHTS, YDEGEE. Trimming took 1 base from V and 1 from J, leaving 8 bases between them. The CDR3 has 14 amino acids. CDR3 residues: CASSLLSTNTEAFF. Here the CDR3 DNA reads TGTGCCAGCAGCTTGCTATCGACGAACACTGAAGCTTTCTTT.

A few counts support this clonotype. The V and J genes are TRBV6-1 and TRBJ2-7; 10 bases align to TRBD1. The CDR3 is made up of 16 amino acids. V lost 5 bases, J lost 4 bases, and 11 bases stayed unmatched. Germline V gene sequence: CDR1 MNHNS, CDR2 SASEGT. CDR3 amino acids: CASSPTGDRGGYEQYF. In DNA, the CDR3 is TGTGCCAGCAGTCCCACCGGGGACAGGGGAGGGTACGAGCAGTACTTC.

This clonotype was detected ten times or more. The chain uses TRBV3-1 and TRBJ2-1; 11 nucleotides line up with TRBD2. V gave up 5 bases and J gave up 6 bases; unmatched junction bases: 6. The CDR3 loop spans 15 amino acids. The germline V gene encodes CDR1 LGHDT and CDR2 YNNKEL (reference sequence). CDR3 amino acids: CASSRGLAASNEQFF. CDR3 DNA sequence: TGTGCCAGCAGCAGGGGACTAGCGGCTTCCAATGAGCAGTTCTTC.

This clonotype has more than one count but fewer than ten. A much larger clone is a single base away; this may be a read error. CDR3 bases: TGTGTCAGCAGTCCCCGGGACATCGGGCAGCCCCAGCATTTT. The encoded protein is CVSSPRDIGQPQHF. J is TRBJ1-5 and V is TRBV2; possible D gene TRBD1, 6 bases. The CDR3 consists of 14 residues. Germline CDR1 is SNHLY and CDR2 is FYNNEI. Full variable domain (rest looked up from reference TRBV2 and TRBJ1-5): EPEVTQTPSHQVTQMGQEVILRCVPISNHLYFYWYRQILGQKVEFLVSFYNNEISEKSEIFDDQFSVERPDGSNFTLKIRSTKLEDSAMYFCVSSPRDIGQPQHFGDGTRLSIL.

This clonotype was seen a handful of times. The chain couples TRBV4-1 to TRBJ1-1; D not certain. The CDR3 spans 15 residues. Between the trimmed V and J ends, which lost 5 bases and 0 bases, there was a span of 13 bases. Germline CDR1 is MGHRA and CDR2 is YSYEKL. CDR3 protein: CASSANIGMNTEAFF. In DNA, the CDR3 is TGCGCCAGCAGCGCGAATATCGGAATGAACACTGAAGCTTTCTTT.

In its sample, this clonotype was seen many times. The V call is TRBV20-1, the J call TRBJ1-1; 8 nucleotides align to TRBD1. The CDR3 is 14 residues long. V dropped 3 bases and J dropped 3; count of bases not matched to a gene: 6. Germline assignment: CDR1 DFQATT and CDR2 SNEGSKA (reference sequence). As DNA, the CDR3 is TGCAGTGCTAGTTCCCAGGGGGCCGACACTGAAGCTTTCTTT. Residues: CSASSQGADTEAFF.

CDR3 coding DNA: TGTGCCATCACCAACACTACCCGAGGGGGGGTGAACACTGAAGCTTTCTTT. Protein sequence: CAITNTTRGGVNTEAFF. This chain connects TRBV10-3 to TRBJ1-1, with TRBD1 as a possible D gene (6 bases). Germline V gene lookup returns CDR1 ENHRY and CDR2 SYGVKD. The CDR3 contains 17 residues. V shed 7 bases and J shed 0 bases, with 21 bases lying between them.

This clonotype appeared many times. The CDR3 spells CASSLVSGPITITEAFF. The CDR3 DNA reads TGTGCCAGCAGCTTGGTATCGGGGCCGATAACCATCACTGAAGCTTTCTTT. The chain has TRBV5-5 and TRBJ1-1; TRBD1 might be the D (5 bases). Germline-derived CDR1 and CDR2 are SGHKS and YYEKEE (reference sequence). The CDR3 consists of 17 residues. Trimming took 0 bases from V and 4 from J, leaving 19 bases between them.

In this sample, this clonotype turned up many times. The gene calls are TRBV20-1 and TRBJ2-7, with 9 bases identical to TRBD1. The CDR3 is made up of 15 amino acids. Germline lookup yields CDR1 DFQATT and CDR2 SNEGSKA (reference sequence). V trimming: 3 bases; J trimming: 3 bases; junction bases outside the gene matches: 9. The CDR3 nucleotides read TGCAGTGCTAGGGACTTGACAGGGGGTAACTACGAGCAGTACTTC. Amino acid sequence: CSARDLTGGNYEQYF.

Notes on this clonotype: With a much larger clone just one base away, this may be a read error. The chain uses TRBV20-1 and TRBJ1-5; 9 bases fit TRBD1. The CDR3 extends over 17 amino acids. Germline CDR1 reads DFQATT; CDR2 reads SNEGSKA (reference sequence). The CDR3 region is CRARDGTGWMGNQPQHF. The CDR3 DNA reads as TGCCGTGCTAGAGATGGGACAGGGTGGATGGGCAATCAGCCCCAGCATTTT.

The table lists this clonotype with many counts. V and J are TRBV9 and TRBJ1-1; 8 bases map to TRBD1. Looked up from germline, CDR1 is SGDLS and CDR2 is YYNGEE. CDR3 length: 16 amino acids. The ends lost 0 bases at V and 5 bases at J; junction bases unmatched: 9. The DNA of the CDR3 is TGTGCCAGCAGCGTAGGAGGGCAGGGGGCGCAAACTGAAGCTTTCTTT. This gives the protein CASSVGGQGAQTEAFF. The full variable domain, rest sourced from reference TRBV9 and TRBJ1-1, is DSGVTQTPKHLITATGQRVTLRCSPRSGDLSVYWYQQSLDQGLQFLIQYYNGEERAKGNILERFSAQQFPDLHSELNLSSLELGDSALYFCASSVGGQGAQTEAFFGQGTRLTVV.

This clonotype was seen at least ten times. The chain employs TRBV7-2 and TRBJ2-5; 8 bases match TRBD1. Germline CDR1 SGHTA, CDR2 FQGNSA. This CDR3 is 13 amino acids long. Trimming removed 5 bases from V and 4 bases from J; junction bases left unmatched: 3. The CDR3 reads CASSLQGAETQYF. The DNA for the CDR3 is TGTGCCAGCAGCCTGCAGGGGGCAGAGACCCAGTACTTC. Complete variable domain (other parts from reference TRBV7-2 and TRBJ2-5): GAGVSQSPSNKVTEKGKDVELRCDPISGHTALYWYRQSLGQGLEFLIYFQGNSAPDKSGLPSDRFSAERTGGSVSTLTIQRTQQEDSAVYLCASSLQGAETQYFGPGTRLLVL.

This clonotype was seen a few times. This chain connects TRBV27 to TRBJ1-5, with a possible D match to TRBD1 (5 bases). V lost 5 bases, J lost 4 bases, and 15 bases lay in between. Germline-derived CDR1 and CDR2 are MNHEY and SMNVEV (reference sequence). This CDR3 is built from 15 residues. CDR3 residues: CASSPLGTPNQPQHF. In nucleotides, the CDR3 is TGTGCCAGCAGTCCCCTAGGGACCCCAAATCAGCCCCAGCATTTT.